This TCR beta chain was recovered during a study of cytomegalovirus exposure and HLA in healthy donors. Study-wide results and limits: With further analysis later on, most CMV-associated TCR beta chains appeared HLA-restricted. In vitro checks showed that a few CMV-associated chains really do target CMV antigens. The analysis excluded some indistinguishable V segments, including TRBV6-2 and TRBV6-3.

Notes on this clone: The antigen remains undetermined.

The PCR used 60 Vbeta and 13 Jbeta primers. The method was immunoSEQ multiplex PCR; TCRdb's version includes in-frame clones alone and lacks a portion of them. The table includes tens of thousands of clones, around 82% detected once. V lost 0 bases, J lost 5 bases, and 13 bases lay in between. The CDR3 consists of 14 residues. Germline V gives CDR1 SQVTM, CDR2 ANQGSEA. Every donor was a healthy person donating bone marrow. Sequencing input: PBMCs. This clonotype was obtained from a man between 18 and 35 years old in good health and CMV-seropositive. V is TRBV29-1 and J is TRBJ1-2; a possible D gene is TRBD1 (5 bases). The CDR3: CSVEDQDRAYGYTF. DNA for the CDR3: TGCAGCGTTGAAGATCAAGACAGAGCTTATGGCTACACCTTC.